Included here is one T cell receptor (beta chain) sequence, with context. Its matching antigen is unknown. The sample is drawn from a study of CD8 T cell repertoires and HIV-1 epitope variants. Measured with immunoSEQ multiplex PCR; TCRdb has only the in-frame clones, and not every one. The table has thousands of clones, 65% to 70% seen once. The V end lost 5 bases, the J end lost 0 bases, and 7 bases lay between the germline ends. The CDR3 extends over 12 amino acids. CDR1 is SQVTM and CDR2 is ANQGSEA in the germline V gene. V is TRBV29-1 and J is TRBJ1-2, with D possibly being TRBD1 (5 bases). Sequencing input: cultured CD8+ T cells derived from PBMCs. This clonotype originated in a male donor with HIV. CDR3 sequence: CSVHRPNYGYTF. As DNA, the CDR3 is TGCAGCGTTCACAGGCCTAACTATGGCTACACCTTC.